A selection of T cell receptor beta chains follows, all from one sample in a study of OX40 agonist ivuxolimab in advanced cancers. Method: immunoSEQ multiplex PCR; TCRdb's copy keeps in-frame clones and lacks some. The table shows about 66,000 clones, with about 91% occurring only once. The input for sequencing was CD4+ or CD8+ T cells sorted from blood, taken in a trial of the OX40 agonist ivuxolimab. The receptors here all came from an adult with an advanced solid tumor such as melanoma, head and neck, liver or kidney cancer. The CDR3 runs from the conserved cysteine through the conserved F or W. The D gene is left open where the match is weak. Clone size, where shown, is once, few, many, or a class for clones that have expanded.

V: TRBV6-6; D: TRBD1; size: once; J: TRBJ1-5; CDR3: CASSTTGGLGNQPQHF; DNA: TGTGCCAGCAGTACAACAGGGGGGTTAGGCAATCAGCCCCAGCATTTT
V: TRBV5-4; D: -; size: -; J: TRBJ2-5; CDR3: CASSPPGAETQYF; DNA: TGTGCCAGCAGTCCGCCAGGGGCAGAGACCCAGTACTTC
V: TRBV13; D: -; size: -; J: TRBJ2-7; CDR3: CASSLAGMPAYEQYF; DNA: TGTGCCAGCAGCCTAGCCGGGATGCCGGCCTACGAGCAGTACTTC
V: TRBV4-1; D: TRBD2; size: -; J: TRBJ2-7; CDR3: CASSQVGLAGYYGQYF; DNA: TGCGCCAGCAGCCAAGTCGGACTAGCGGGTTATTACGGGCAGTACTTC
V: TRBV5-1; D: -; size: -; J: TRBJ2-3; CDR3: CASSLGGLDSTDTQYF; DNA: TGCGCCAGCAGCTTGGGTGGCTTAGATTCCACAGATACGCAGTATTTT
V: TRBV6-5; D: TRBD1; size: -; J: TRBJ2-5; CDR3: CASSRDRGMETQYF; DNA: TGTGCCAGCAGTCGGGACAGGGGTATGGAGACCCAGTACTTC
V: TRBV28; D: -; size: -; J: TRBJ1-1; CDR3: CASSSSLVRAFF; DNA: TGTGCCAGCAGTTCCAGCTTGGTCCGGGCTTTCTTT
V: TRBV27; D: -; size: -; J: TRBJ2-5; CDR3: CASRLWGEETQYF; DNA: TGTGCCAGCAGGTTGTGGGGGGAGGAGACCCAGTACTTC
V: TRBV6-1; D: -; size: few; J: TRBJ1-5; CDR3: CASIQDGSRNQPQHF; DNA: TGTGCCAGCATCCAGGATGGGTCTCGCAATCAGCCCCAGCATTTT
V: TRBV7-9; D: -; size: -; J: TRBJ1-4; CDR3: CASRRDSSGELFF; DNA: TGTGCCAGCAGACGGGACTCAAGTGGGGAACTGTTTTTT
V: TRBV7-8; D: -; size: -; J: TRBJ2-2; CDR3: CASSLVSGTGELFF; DNA: TGTGCCAGCAGCTTAGTTTCTGGCACCGGGGAGCTGTTTTTT
V: TRBV7-6; D: TRBD2; size: -; J: TRBJ2-3; CDR3: CASSISREGSDTQYF; DNA: TGTGCCAGCAGCATTAGTCGGGAGGGATCAGATACGCAGTATTTT
V: TRBV19; D: -; size: -; J: TRBJ2-5; CDR3: CASSSGGALETQYF; DNA: TGTGCCAGTAGTAGCGGCGGCGCCCTCGAGACCCAGTACTTC
V: TRBV6-1; D: -; size: few; J: TRBJ1-1; CDR3: CASSEGGRANTEAFF; DNA: TGTGCCAGCAGTGAAGGGGGCAGGGCTAACACTGAAGCTTTCTTT
V: TRBV6-4; D: -; size: -; J: TRBJ2-5; CDR3: CASSDLFKQEETQYF; DNA: TGTGCCAGCAGTGATTTATTTAAACAGGAAGAGACCCAGTACTTC
V: TRBV30; D: -; size: once; J: TRBJ1-2; CDR3: CAWSGGAGDYGYTF; DNA: TGTGCCTGGAGTGGGGGGGCTGGGGACTATGGCTACACCTTC